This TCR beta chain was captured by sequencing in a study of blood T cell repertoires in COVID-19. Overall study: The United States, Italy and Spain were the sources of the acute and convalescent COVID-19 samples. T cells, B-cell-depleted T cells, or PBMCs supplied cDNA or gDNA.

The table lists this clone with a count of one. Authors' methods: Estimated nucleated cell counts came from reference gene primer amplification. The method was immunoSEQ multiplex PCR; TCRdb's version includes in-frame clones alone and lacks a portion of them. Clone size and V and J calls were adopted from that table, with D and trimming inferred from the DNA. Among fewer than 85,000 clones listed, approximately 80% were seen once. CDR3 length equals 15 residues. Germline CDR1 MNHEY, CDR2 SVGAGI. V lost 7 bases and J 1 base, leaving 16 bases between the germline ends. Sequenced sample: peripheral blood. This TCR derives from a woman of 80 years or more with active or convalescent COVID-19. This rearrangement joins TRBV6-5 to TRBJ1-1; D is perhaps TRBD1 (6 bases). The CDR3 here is CASTPARGKNTEAFF. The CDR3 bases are TGTGCCAGCACCCCCGCCAGGGGCAAGAACACTGAAGCTTTCTTT.